A single count supports the clone carrying this T cell receptor (beta chain). These data are taken from a study of CD8 T cells in Susac syndrome. Germline assignment: CDR1 LNHNV and CDR2 YYDKDF (reference sequence). V was cut by 0 bases and J by 1 base, with 9 bases left in between. This CDR3 is 16 amino acids long. The RNA input was roughly 0.5 to 1 ug, and it was reverse transcribed with random hexamers. Using its own MiXCR run on the immunoSEQ multiplex PCR reads, TCRdb lists one record per CDR3 protein. The repertoire includes around 200,000 distinct CDR3 sequences, 85% to 95% of them detected once, and around 0.1% sits in the top ten.

This chain links TRBV15 with TRBJ2-2; D is possibly TRBD2 (6 bases). Sequencing input: CD4+ T cells from PBMCs. This receptor was taken from a human donor in good health. Here the CDR3 reads CATSRDLGGNTGELFF. CDR3 DNA sequence: TGTGCCACCAGCAGAGATCTGGGGGGGAACACCGGGGAGCTGTTTTTT.